The 8 T cell receptor beta chains given below trace back to one sample, sequenced in a study of regulatory T cells in long-lasting Graves disease. TCR beta libraries were built with iRepertoire HTBI primers and Arm-PCR of CDR3 regions. TCRdb reanalysed the multiplex PCR reads using MiXCR and keeps one entry per CDR3 protein. The sample lists over 500,000 distinct CDR3 sequences, about 15% occurring once. Time point meaning: newly diagnosed GD, antithyroid drugs for less than 3 months. PBMC RNA was the source of the TCR library. A further study also used this sample, focusing on T cells in Graves' hyperthyroidism and ophthalmopathy.

The sequencing here drew on peripheral blood mononuclear cells (PBMCs), taken at new diagnosis, from a patient treated with antithyroid drugs. These receptors originate from a man aged 18 to 30 with Graves disease.

This clonotype was counted ten times or more. The CDR3 bases are TGTGCCAGCAGTCTACTTCAGAATGAGCAGTTCTTC. Its translation is CASSLLQNEQFF. The J gene is TRBJ2-1, the V gene TRBV6-1, with D unresolved. The CDR3 consists of 12 residues. Deletions cut 5 bases from V and 7 bases from J, with 9 bases between. Germline V gene sequence: CDR1 MNHNS, CDR2 SASEGT.

This clonotype was observed at least ten times. The chain carries TRBV11-2 and TRBJ2-7; TRBD2 matches at 8 bases. Trimming removed 6 bases from V and 1 base from J; junction bases left unmatched: 17. The germline V gene has CDR1 SGHAT and CDR2 FQNNGV. The CDR3 contains 18 residues. CDR3: CASRPWGGGGQGSYEQYF. In nucleotides, the CDR3 is TGTGCCAGCAGACCGTGGGGTGGCGGGGGGCAAGGGTCCTACGAGCAGTACTTC. Based on the CDR3 plus reference TRBV11-2 and TRBJ2-7, the full variable domain is EAGVAQSPRYKIIEKRQSVAFWCNPISGHATLYWYQQILGQGPKLLIQFQNNGVVDDSQLPKDRFSAERLKGVDSTLKIQPAKLEDSAVYLCASRPWGGGGQGSYEQYFGPGTRLTVT.

The table lists this clonotype with a few counts. The chain joins TRBV27 to TRBJ2-4; 8 positions match TRBD2. The length of the CDR3 is 14 residues. V dropped 6 bases and J dropped 3; count of bases not matched to a gene: 4. Germline CDR1 and CDR2: MNHEY and SMNVEV (reference sequence). As DNA, the CDR3 is TGTGCCAGCAGACGGCTAGCGGGCAAAAACATTCAGTACTTC. Protein: CASRRLAGKNIQYF.

The rearrangement links TRBV12-3 or TRBV12-4 to TRBJ2-1; D gene ambiguous. V was shortened by 6 bases and J by 3 bases, with 9 bases between the two germline ends. This CDR3 has 13 amino acids. CDR3: CASSHPDYNEQFF. CDR3 coding DNA: TGTGCCAGCAGCCATCCGGACTACAATGAGCAGTTCTTC.

The CDR3 bases are TGTGCCAGCAGCGAGACCATAACTAGCACCGGGGAGCTGTTTTTT. It translates to CASSETITSTGELFF. The chain has TRBV9 and TRBJ2-2; the D gene is possibly TRBD2 (5 bases). V was trimmed by 3 bases and J by 4 bases, leaving 13 bases between them. CDR1 is SGDLS, CDR2 YYNGEE, per germline. The CDR3 contains 15 residues.

The chain has TRBV3-1 and TRBJ2-2; 7 nucleotides align to TRBD2. V was clipped by 3 bases and J by 0 bases; unmatched bases: 4. From germline, CDR1 is LGHDT and CDR2 YNNKEL (reference sequence). This CDR3 is 16 amino acids long. The chain's CDR3 is CASSHASGANTGELFF. The DNA for the CDR3 is TGTGCCAGCAGCCATGCTAGCGGCGCGAACACCGGGGAGCTGTTTTTT.

The chain uses TRBV5-1 and TRBJ2-5; possible D gene TRBD1, 5 bases. The germline V and J ends were trimmed by 0 bases and 4 bases, with 7 bases remaining between them. The CDR3 spans 13 residues. CDR1 is SGHRS and CDR2 is YFSETQ in the germline V gene. This CDR3 reads CASSLGQPETQYF. The CDR3 nucleotides read TGCGCCAGCAGCTTGGGACAGCCAGAGACCCAGTACTTC.

This clonotype appeared a few times. Being one base from a much bigger clone, this may be a read error. The chain uses TRBV7-2 and TRBJ2-1; perhaps TRBD2 as D (5 bases). This CDR3 is built from 18 residues. Between the trimmed V and J ends, which lost 5 bases and 2 bases, there was a span of 22 bases. Germline lookup yields CDR1 SGHTA and CDR2 FQGNSA. The CDR3 DNA reads TGTGCCAGCAGCCCCTACCGAATAGCGAGAAGGACCTACAATGAGCAGTTCTTC. This encodes CASSPYRIARRTYNEQFF.